Listed below are T cell receptor beta chains from one sample, sequenced in a study of blood T cell repertoires in COVID-19. Data came from immunoSEQ multiplex PCR; TCRdb stores just in-frame clones and leaves some out. The table lists approximately 470,000 clones, around 90% of them singletons. Sequencing was done on a sample of PBMCs or T cells enriched from blood (not recorded which). The receptors come from a woman aged 18-29 years who had recovered from COVID-19. Each CDR3 is given with its conserved first and last residue. The order of the fields is clone size, D gene, V gene, J gene, CDR3 protein, CDR3 DNA. A D gene is named only where the DNA matches it firmly. Size is omitted from some rows. Given values are once, few, many or a class for expanded clones.

>NA|TRBD1|TRBV18|TRBJ2-3
CASSPRQGNIDTQYF
TGTGCCAGCTCCCCCCGACAGGGGAACATAGATACGCAGTATTTT
>NA|NA|TRBV2|TRBJ2-2
CASSGYISTGELFF
TGTGCCAGCAGTGGCTATATCTCGACCGGGGAGCTGTTTTTT
>NA|TRBD1|TRBV27|TRBJ1-1
CASSHRGANTEAFF
TGTGCCAGCAGCCACAGGGGCGCGAACACTGAAGCTTTCTTT
>NA|TRBD1|TRBV27|TRBJ1-2
CASSLSQGGGYTF
TGTGCCAGCAGTTTGTCACAGGGGGGTGGCTACACCTTC
>NA|NA|TRBV27|TRBJ1-2
CASSPVPGGRYGYTF
TGTGCCAGCAGTCCGGTCCCAGGAGGCCGATATGGCTACACCTTC
>NA|NA|TRBV28|TRBJ2-6
CASRTPRQDSGANVLTF
TGTGCCAGCAGAACTCCTCGACAGGACTCTGGGGCCAACGTCCTGACTTTC
>few|NA|TRBV24-1|TRBJ1-5
CATSDMGDNQPQHF
TGTGCCACCAGTGACATGGGAGACAATCAGCCCCAGCATTTT
>NA|NA|TRBV15|TRBJ2-7
CATEDRRNHEQYF
TGTGCCACCGAGGACAGAAGGAACCACGAGCAGTACTTC
>NA|NA|TRBV9|TRBJ2-5
CASSVAPNEQETQYF
TGTGCCAGCAGCGTAGCCCCGAACGAGCAAGAGACCCAGTACTTC
>NA|NA|TRBV30|TRBJ1-5
CAQMVAKYSNQPQHF
TGTGCCCAGATGGTCGCCAAGTATAGCAATCAGCCCCAGCATTTT
>NA|NA|TRBV6-6|TRBJ2-5
CASSPREPWETQYF
TGTGCCAGCAGTCCAAGGGAGCCGTGGGAGACCCAGTACTTC
>NA|NA|TRBV4-1|TRBJ1-2
CASSPRKLVNYGYTF
TGCGCCAGCAGCCCTCGGAAACTAGTCAACTATGGCTACACCTTC
>NA|TRBD1|TRBV25-1|TRBJ1-4
CASSRGQGGEKLFF
TGTGCCAGCAGTAGGGGGCAGGGAGGCGAAAAACTGTTTTTT
>NA|NA|TRBV4-1|TRBJ2-5
CASSQDSSRRQETQYF
TGCGCCAGCAGCCAAGATAGCAGCCGACGGCAAGAGACCCAGTACTTC
>NA|NA|TRBV7-7|TRBJ2-5
CASSQRVGAQETQYF
TGTGCTAGCAGCCAACGTGTGGGGGCCCAAGAGACCCAGTACTTC
>NA|NA|TRBV19|TRBJ1-5
CASSIPGYSNQPQHF
TGTGCCAGTAGTATCCCAGGGTATAGCAATCAGCCCCAGCATTTT
>NA|TRBD2|TRBV11-2|TRBJ2-2
CASSLELAGNTGELFF
TGTGCCAGCAGCTTAGAACTAGCGGGGAACACCGGGGAGCTGTTTTTT
>NA|NA|TRBV20-1|TRBJ1-2
CSAFFGAGNF
NA
>NA|TRBD2|TRBV30|TRBJ2-1
CAWSLPLSGGGNEQFF
TGTGCCTGGAGTCTTCCCCTCAGCGGGGGGGGCAATGAGCAGTTCTTC
>once|NA|TRBV27|TRBJ2-7
CASSLKGRPASPAGYEQYF
TGTGCCAGCAGTTTAAAAGGGCGGCCTGCCTCCCCAGCGGGCTACGAGCAGTACTTC
>NA|TRBD2|TRBV4-2|TRBJ2-7
CASSQGIMGGTYEQYF
TGTGCCAGCAGCCAAGGGATAATGGGGGGGACCTACGAGCAGTACTTC
>once|NA|TRBV5-1|TRBJ2-7
CASSLLGPTYEQYF
TGCGCCAGCAGCTTGTTGGGGCCAACCTACGAGCAGTACTTC
>NA|TRBD1|TRBV27|TRBJ1-2
CASSPRTGGHNYGYTF
TGTGCCAGCAGTCCCCGGACAGGGGGCCATAACTATGGCTACACCTTC
>NA|NA|TRBV5-1|TRBJ2-1
CASTDTGYNEQFF
TGCGCCAGCACAGACACCGGTTACAATGAGCAGTTCTTC
>NA|TRBD1|TRBV9|TRBJ1-4
CASSLGQGREKLFF
TGTGCCAGCAGCCTGGGACAGGGCAGGGAAAAACTGTTTTTT
>NA|TRBD1|TRBV18|TRBJ2-1
CASSPPDRGGEQFF
TGTGCCAGCTCACCACCGGACAGGGGAGGTGAGCAGTTCTTC
>NA|NA|TRBV5-8|TRBJ1-3
CASSLEYWEVTASGNTIYF
TGTGCCAGCAGCTTGGAATATTGGGAGGTCACCGCCTCTGGAAACACCATATATTTT
>few|TRBD2|TRBV4-1|TRBJ2-5
CASSSRGGQETQYF
TGCGCCAGCAGCTCTCGGGGGGGCCAAGAGACCCAGTACTTC
>once|NA|TRBV5-6|TRBJ1-5
CASSVLSQPQHF
TGTGCCAGCAGCGTGTTGAGTCAGCCCCAGCATTTT
>once|TRBD1|TRBV7-9|TRBJ1-4
CASSRTGGNEKLFF
TGTGCCAGCAGCCGGACAGGGGGTAATGAAAAACTGTTTTTT
>NA|TRBD2|TRBV20-1|TRBJ2-5
CSASSVAGGPQETQYF
TGCAGTGCTAGTTCCGTAGCGGGGGGACCTCAAGAGACCCAGTACTTC
>once|TRBD1|TRBV3-1/TRBV3-2|TRBJ2-7
CASSQHPTGQSMGTTGEQYF
TGTGCCAGCAGCCAACACCCCACGGGACAGTCAATGGGAACGACTGGCGAGCAGTACTTC
>NA|NA|TRBV30|TRBJ1-4
CAWSQTMGAGEKLFF
TGTGCCTGGAGCCAGACTATGGGGGCAGGCGAAAAACTGTTTTTT
>NA|NA|TRBV25-1|TRBJ1-6
CASGRDIRSPLHF
TGTGCCAGCGGCCGGGACATTCGTTCACCCCTCCACTTT
>NA|NA|TRBV5-8|TRBJ1-1
CASSVGQNTEAFF
TGTGCCAGCAGCGTGGGACAGAACACTGAAGCTTTCTTT
>NA|TRBD2|TRBV3-1/TRBV3-2|TRBJ2-3
CASSLQSGGAGDTQYF
TGTGCCAGCAGCCTCCAAAGCGGGGGGGCCGGAGATACGCAGTATTTT
>NA|NA|TRBV10-3|TRBJ2-5
CAISEYFRETQYF
TGTGCCATCAGTGAGTACTTCCGTGAGACCCAGTACTTC
>NA|NA|TRBV18|TRBJ2-3
CASSDATGGDTQYF
TGTGCCAGCTCAGACGCGACAGGCGGGGATACGCAGTATTTT
>NA|TRBD2|TRBV5-1|TRBJ2-3
CASSLEGLAGGLTVADTQYF
TGCGCCAGCAGCTTGGAAGGACTAGCGGGGGGGCTCACGGTGGCAGATACGCAGTATTTT
>NA|TRBD1|TRBV5-3|TRBJ1-1
CARSWIPGQGHKTFLGAFF
TGTGCCAGAAGCTGGATTCCGGGACAGGGCCATAAAACCTTTCTAGGAGCTTTCTTT
>NA|NA|TRBV29-1|TRBJ1-5
CSAQYGGGQPQHF
TGCAGCGCCCAATATGGGGGCGGTCAGCCCCAGCATTTT
>once|NA|TRBV4-1|TRBJ2-7
CASSHRKSSNYEQYF
TGCGCCAGCAGCCATAGAAAGTCATCCAACTACGAGCAGTACTTC
>once|NA|TRBV19|TRBJ1-5
CASSMANQPQHF
TGTGCCAGTAGTATGGCCAATCAGCCCCAGCATTTT
>NA|NA|TRBV7-2|TRBJ1-6
CASSLLGQQHNSPLHF
TGTGCCAGCAGCTTATTGGGGCAGCAACATAATTCACCCCTCCACTTT
>NA|NA|TRBV12-5|TRBJ1-5
CASAPTANQPQHF
TGTGCTAGTGCCCCGACAGCGAATCAGCCCCAGCATTTT
>NA|NA|TRBV6-2/TRBV6-3|TRBJ2-7
CASSPLTYEQYF
TGTGCCAGCAGTCCGTTAACCTACGAGCAGTACTTC
>NA|NA|TRBV28|TRBJ2-6
CATLRQGYSGANVLTF
TGTGCCACCCTGAGGCAGGGTTACTCTGGGGCCAACGTCCTGACTTTC
>NA|TRBD1|TRBV5-1|TRBJ1-1
CASSGRTGGQSEAFF
TGCGCCAGCAGCGGTAGGACAGGGGGCCAATCTGAAGCTTTCTTT
>NA|NA|TRBV5-1|TRBJ2-1
CASSLGSSADGQFF
TGCGCCAGCAGCTTGGGGTCATCCGCGGATGGGCAGTTCTTC
>NA|TRBD1|TRBV19|TRBJ1-1
CASSTGTGGTEAFF
TGTGCCAGTAGTACCGGGACAGGGGGTACTGAAGCTTTCTTT
>NA|TRBD1|TRBV5-6|TRBJ1-1
CASSLAGGRAGTEAFF
TGTGCCAGCAGCTTGGCAGGGGGAAGGGCGGGCACTGAAGCTTTCTTT
>NA|NA|TRBV19|TRBJ2-1
CASSIGGGPYNEQFF
TGTGCCAGTAGTATAGGAGGGGGTCCGTACAATGAGCAGTTCTTC
>NA|TRBD1|TRBV30|TRBJ1-1
CAWSVRDRVDTEAFF
TGTGCCTGGAGTGTTAGGGACAGGGTAGACACTGAAGCTTTCTTT